This entry is about one T cell receptor (beta chain). Antigen specificity is unknown. The CDR3 totals 14 residues. Losses at the gene ends were 4 bases for V and 7 bases for J; bases not matched to a gene: 6. In germline, CDR1 is SGHAT, CDR2 FQNNGV. Here immunoSEQ multiplex PCR was the method, and the copy in TCRdb shows in-frame clones only, minus some. The data contain some 140,000 clones, approximately 85% of them singletons. This sample stems from a study of cytomegalovirus exposure and HLA in healthy donors. Whole-study context: The use of the same platform for the approximately 130 validation repertoires and the roughly 670 first-cohort repertoires was reported by a later analysis.

Overall study results and limits: Whilst most TCR sequences proved rare, a subset of public TCRs occurred across many donors. CMV antigen specificity of three CMV-associated chains was confirmed in vitro.

The donors were in the roughly 110-subject validation cohort, distinct from the approximately 610-subject first cohort. The chain carries TRBV11-2 and TRBJ1-2; TRBD1 matches 10 bases. The sequence came from a woman in her twenties or thirties in good health and CMV-seronegative. Sequenced: PBMCs. The CDR3 sequence is CASSSTGTGVGYTF. DNA for the CDR3: TGTGCCAGCAGCTCAACCGGGACAGGGGTTGGCTACACCTTC.